The 26 T cell receptor beta chains in this list originate from one sample, sequenced in a study of CD4 T cells in relation to SARS-CoV-2 and coronaviruses. Measured with immunoSEQ multiplex PCR; TCRdb has only the in-frame clones, and not every one. Among around 30,000 clones listed, around 76% were seen once. Their cognate antigens are unknown. The source material was memory CD4+ T cells from PBMCs, cultured in vitro. These receptors all come from an adult with COVID-19.

This clone was observed a handful of times. The chain uses TRBV4-1 and TRBJ2-7, with D unclear. Per germline, CDR1 MGHRA and CDR2 YSYEKL. The CDR3 length is 15 residues. Between the trimmed V and J ends, which lost 0 bases and 1 base, there was a span of 10 bases. The CDR3 coding sequence is TGCGCCAGCAGCCAAGAGTTTAGGTTATCCTACGAGCAGTACTTC. This translates into CASSQEFRLSYEQYF.

The CDR3 coding sequence is TGCGCCAGCAGCCACGCGGGACGGTACAATGAAAAACTGTTTTTT. Translated: CASSHAGRYNEKLFF. The chain combines TRBV4-1 with TRBJ1-4, with D possibly matching TRBD1 (5 bases). Germline-derived CDR1 and CDR2 are MGHRA and YSYEKL. The CDR3 is 15 residues long. V was pared by 3 bases and J by 5 bases, with 13 bases between.

The J gene is TRBJ2-7, the V gene TRBV30; 13 nucleotides match TRBD2. The CDR3 is made up of 14 amino acids. Losses at the gene ends were 2 bases for V and 6 bases for J; bases not matched to a gene: 4. The germline V gene encodes CDR1 GTSNPN and CDR2 SVGIG (reference sequence). The CDR3 DNA sequence: TGTGCCTGGAGTCTGACTAGCGGGAGGTTCGAGCAGTACTTC. Translating gives CAWSLTSGRFEQYF.

V and J are TRBV30 and TRBJ2-1; D remains ambiguous. The CDR3 runs to 14 residues. Germline CDR1 GTSNPN, CDR2 SVGIG (reference sequence). Between the trimmed V and J ends, which lost 0 bases and 7 bases, there was a span of 13 bases. This CDR3 reads CAWSVTWGANEQFF. CDR3 DNA: TGTGCCTGGAGTGTAACTTGGGGTGCGAATGAGCAGTTCTTC.

This chain uses TRBV6-1 with TRBJ2-6; possibly TRBD1 or TRBD2 for D (5 bases each). Germline CDR1 and CDR2: MNHNS and SASEGT. The CDR3 contains 17 residues. Trimming left V 4 bases short and J 2 bases short, with 15 bases between. CDR3 region: CASSVSSGTAGANVLTF. CDR3 bases: TGTGCCAGCAGTGTATCTTCAGGGACGGCTGGGGCCAACGTCCTGACTTTC.

V gene TRBV20-1 combines with J gene TRBJ2-1; D gene ambiguous. Germline CDR1 reads DFQATT; CDR2 reads SNEGSKA (reference sequence). The germline V and J ends were trimmed by 0 bases and 8 bases, with 2 bases remaining between them. This CDR3 comprises 10 residues. CDR3 bases: TGCAGTGCTAGAGAGGATGAGCAGTTCTTC. It is translated as CSAREDEQFF.

V is TRBV10-3 and J is TRBJ1-2; D not certain. Deletions cut 2 bases from V and 7 bases from J, with 11 bases between. Germline-derived CDR1 and CDR2 are ENHRY and SYGVKD. The CDR3 has 13 amino acids. The CDR3 loop reads CAISEPGGIGYTF. CDR3 nucleotide sequence: TGTGCCATCAGTGAGCCCGGAGGGATTGGCTACACCTTC.

In nucleotides, the CDR3 is TGTGCCAGCAGTTTATACGGGAGTTACAATGAGCAGTTCTTC. Protein: CASSLYGSYNEQFF. The chain combines TRBV28 with TRBJ2-1; weak D call: TRBD2 (6 bases). The CDR3 covers 14 residues. Germline CDR1 and CDR2: MDHEN and SYDVKM. Trimming stripped 1 base from V and 4 bases from J, with 8 bases between.

The sample holds a few counts of this clone. The chain recombines TRBV7-9 with TRBJ2-7; no reliable D call. The germline V gene encodes CDR1 SEHNR and CDR2 FQNEAQ (reference sequence). The CDR3 totals 11 residues. Trimming took off 8 bases at V and 0 bases at J, with 5 bases between the two ends. The CDR3 here is CASQNSYEQYF. CDR3 sequence (DNA): TGTGCCAGCCAGAACTCCTACGAGCAGTACTTC.

This chain links TRBV4-1 with TRBJ2-3, with a possible D match to TRBD2 (6 bases). Germline values: CDR1 MGHRA, CDR2 YSYEKL. The V and J ends lost 2 bases and 4 bases respectively, with 19 bases between them. The CDR3 extends over 17 amino acids. Written as DNA, the CDR3 is TGCGCCAGCAGCCAACCGCGGGGCTTCCGCACGGCAGATACGCAGTATTTT. It is translated as CASSQPRGFRTADTQYF.

The chain carries TRBV30 and TRBJ2-5, with 7 bases identical to TRBD2. CDR3 length: 15 residues. Germline loops: CDR1 GTSNPN, CDR2 SVGIG (reference sequence). Trimming removed 4 bases from V and 4 bases from J; junction bases left unmatched: 12. The CDR3 DNA reads TGTGCCTGGACGGAGGGTTGGGGGGGACGAGAGACCCAGTACTTC. This translates into CAWTEGWGGRETQYF.

This clone was seen a handful of times. The chain employs TRBV5-1 and TRBJ2-7; D uncertain. V was shortened by 5 bases and J by 2 bases, with 8 bases between the two germline ends. The CDR3 runs to 12 residues. Germline CDR1 is SGHRS and CDR2 is YFSETQ. As DNA, the CDR3 is TGCGCCAGCAGTGAGCCTCCCTACGAGCAGTACTTC. Its translation is CASSEPPYEQYF.

The rearrangement joins TRBV4-3 to TRBJ1-4, with D maybe TRBD1 (6 bases). V was pared by 4 bases and J by 7 bases, with 16 bases between. Germline assignment: CDR1 LGHNA and CDR2 YSLEER. The CDR3 has 15 amino acids. CDR3 sequence reads: CASSRKGVFGEKLFF. The DNA of the CDR3 is TGCGCCAGCAGCCGTAAGGGGGTGTTCGGTGAAAAACTGTTTTTT.

This chain joins TRBV20-1 and TRBJ2-7, with 8 positions matching TRBD1. The CDR3 totals 12 residues. V shed 6 bases and J 7 bases; nucleotides not matched to a gene: 8. Germline lookup yields CDR1 DFQATT and CDR2 SNEGSKA (reference sequence). The CDR3 DNA follows: TGCAGTGCGAGTGGACAGGGTGGAGAGCAGTACTTC. Its translation: CSASGQGGEQYF.

The V and J genes are TRBV5-8 and TRBJ2-7; TRBD2 aligns across 8 bases. The CDR3 has 15 residues. Trimming took 4 bases from V and 5 from J; bases not matched to a gene: 11. Germline-derived CDR1 and CDR2 are SGHTS and YDEGEE. The CDR3 protein is CASSLLLSGAHEQYF. CDR3 coding DNA: TGTGCCAGCAGCCTCCTACTTAGCGGGGCCCACGAGCAGTACTTC.

The chain links TRBV13 to TRBJ2-1; 7 bases match TRBD2. CDR3 size: 17 residues. Germline lookup yields CDR1 PRHDT and CDR2 FYEKMQ (reference sequence). V was clipped by 6 bases and J by 1 base; unmatched bases: 12. For the CDR3, the DNA is TGTGCCAGCAGAAGGCGATGGGGGAGGGGTTCCTACAATGAGCAGTTCTTC. This translates into CASRRRWGRGSYNEQFF.

The chain recombines TRBV6-6 with TRBJ2-5, with TRBD2 as a possible D gene (6 bases). V lost 5 bases and J lost 5, with 12 bases in between. This CDR3 is built from 13 residues. Germline V gene sequence: CDR1 MNHNY, CDR2 SVGAGI (reference sequence). The CDR3 DNA is TGTGCCAGCAGTGCCTTTGGGGGGGAGACCCAGTACTTC. Translating it yields CASSAFGGETQYF.

This sequence joins TRBV7-9 and TRBJ1-4; possible D gene TRBD1, 5 bases. Germline V gene lookup returns CDR1 SEHNR and CDR2 FQNEAQ (reference sequence). Trimming stripped 5 bases from V and 8 bases from J, with 18 bases between. CDR3 length equals 15 residues. In nucleotides, the CDR3 is TGTGCCAGCAGCCGGGGGGGAGCCTCGGGGGAAAAACTGTTTTTT. It codes for CASSRGGASGEKLFF.

This chain joins TRBV6-1 and TRBJ2-4, with D maybe TRBD1 (6 bases). The germline V and J ends were trimmed by 1 base and 6 bases, with 13 bases remaining between them. The CDR3 totals 15 residues. Germline CDR1 is MNHNS and CDR2 is SASEGT. The CDR3 protein is CASSEGFLGGNIQYF. The CDR3 DNA sequence: TGTGCCAGCAGTGAAGGATTCCTAGGGGGAAACATTCAGTACTTC.

The gene calls are TRBV21-1 and TRBJ2-7; the table calls TRBD1, which could not be checked here. TRBV21-1 is a recognized pseudogene. This CDR3 has 15 amino acids. The CDR3 DNA is TGTGCCAGCAGCAAAGAAAGGGGGCGCACCTACGAGCAGTACTTC. Translated: CASSKERGRTYEQYF.

The chain uses TRBV28 and TRBJ2-7, with 8 nucleotides matching TRBD1. V lost 6 bases and J lost 6; bases outside the gene matches: 7. The CDR3 loop spans 13 amino acids. In germline, CDR1 is MDHEN, CDR2 SYDVKM. In nucleotides, the CDR3 is TGTGCCAGCAGGGGGACAGGCAGGGGCGAGCAGTACTTC. Translated: CASRGTGRGEQYF.

This chain connects TRBV6-5 to TRBJ2-3, with TRBD2 matching 9 bases. The CDR3 covers 16 residues. In germline, CDR1 is MNHEY, CDR2 SVGAGI. J gave up 2 bases and V 2 bases, and 5 bases lay outside the gene matches. This CDR3 is CASSYASGIPTDTQYF. The DNA for the CDR3 is TGTGCCAGCAGTTACGCTAGCGGGATCCCCACAGATACGCAGTATTTT.

This clone was detected only a few times. The chain uses TRBV16 and TRBJ2-1; D could derive from TRBD1 or TRBD2 (5 bases each). V lost 1 base to trimming and J lost 14 bases, with 12 bases between them. CDR1 and CDR2 from the germline V gene are KGHSY and FQNENV. The CDR3 runs 12 residues. CDR3 region: CASSQFLGTEFF. Written as DNA, the CDR3 is TGTGCCAGCAGCCAATTCTTGGGGACGGAGTTCTTC.

This clone has a handful of counts. The chain employs TRBV7-6 and TRBJ1-5; TRBD1 aligns across 7 bases. This CDR3 has 17 residues. With V trimmed by 1 base and J by 4 bases, 10 bases remained unmatched. CDR1 is SGHVS and CDR2 is FNYEAQ in the germline V gene. CDR3 sequence reads: CASSLGGGPGPNQPQHF. The CDR3 DNA is TGTGCCAGCAGCTTAGGAGGGGGCCCGGGACCTAATCAGCCCCAGCATTTT.

V and J are TRBV28 and TRBJ2-5; 8 bases fit TRBD2. Germline-derived CDR1 and CDR2 are MDHEN and SYDVKM. This CDR3 region has 13 residues. J lost 5 bases, V lost 10 bases, and 9 bases had no gene match. The DNA of the CDR3 is TGTGCCACCGAGCGGGAGTGGGGGGAGACCCAGTACTTC. Protein sequence: CATEREWGETQYF.

This clone was counted a few times. V and J are TRBV24-1 and TRBJ2-2, with D maybe TRBD1 (6 bases). V was cut by 3 bases and J by 2 bases, with 9 bases left in between. Germline values: CDR1 KGHDR, CDR2 SFDVKD. This CDR3 has 15 residues. CDR3 nucleotide sequence: TGTGCCACCAGTGATCCCAGGGGTAACACCGGGGAGCTGTTTTTT. This sequence encodes CATSDPRGNTGELFF.